This T cell receptor (beta chain) was identified during a study of post-analysis software for immune sequencing data (dated by TCRdb to the mid-2010s). About the investigation overall: Disease courses on record covered relapsing-remitting, secondary progressive and progressive-relapsing multiple sclerosis, though some patients had no subtype annotation. A subset of samples was prepared in parallel using single-end sample barcoding, then pooled and co-amplified after Illumina adapter ligation. The multiple sclerosis patient repertoires were compared with ten to eleven previously published healthy control repertoires from donors aged about 6 to 25 years. What the research found in general, with its limitations: Multiple sclerosis patients had significantly lower normalized Chao1 diversity than controls, a result that suggests substantial peripheral T-cell clonal expansion. Significantly higher frequencies in patients than in controls were found for roughly 5 TRBV segments, including TRBV5-6, TRBV5-1 and TRBV20-1. The control group was slightly older than the multiple sclerosis patient group. Direct clustering with F measure showed strong co-clustering of samples prepared in the same batch, prompting a batch-effect correction.

This clonotype came up a few times. Which antigen it targets is not known. Qualities for individual bases were not recorded, and no much larger clone is one base off. The CDR3 spans 16 residues, from the cysteine through the phenylalanine. Here the CDR3 DNA is all that survives: 48 bases in frame from base 1. The germline V gene specifies MDHEN as CDR1 and SYDVKM as CDR2. Unmatched junction bases come to 9, with V trimmed by 6 bases and J by 0 bases. To demonstrate the VDJtools post-analysis software, TCR beta repertoires were profiled from the peripheral blood of about 13 young patients with multiple sclerosis. The patients with multiple sclerosis were children and adolescents between about 6 and 17 years of age. The library was generated by PCR. The sequencer was an Illumina HiSeq 2500. To reduce PCR and sequencing biases, unique molecular identifiers were incorporated into the TCR beta cDNA libraries. Per 1 to 10 million input T cells, some 500,000 cDNA molecules were obtained, such that each molecule approximated one T cell. Patient libraries were prepared and sequenced with the same protocol used for the earlier healthy control dataset. Within a given batch, samples were prepared together, multiplexed and sequenced on the same HiSeq lane. For the original study's pipeline: Raw barcoded reads were processed with MIGEC, and single-read molecular identifier groups were discarded before consensus assembly and CDR3 extraction. VDJtools was used for post-analysis of the clonotype tables, and diversity was normalized by down-sampling every dataset to the size of the smallest sample. In repertoire overlap clustering, CDR3 amino acid sequences, but not nucleotide sequences, were matched to correct batch-related cross-sample contamination. TCRdb reprocessing: public reads trimmed at Q25 with fastp, clones called with MiXCR, in-frame beta chains kept. Entries that share a CDR3 protein sequence are merged under the most common genes and DNA. These V and J calls rely on TCRdb rather than the paper's analysis. Within this sample are 800,000 to 950,000 distinct CDR3 sequences, with about 50% of them counted one time only. Approximately 4.3% of the sample is taken by the ten largest.

The origin of this receptor is a girl aged 10-17 years with multiple sclerosis. The chain employs TRBV28 and TRBJ2-7, with TRBD1 matching 9 junction bases. Sequencing was performed on blood. The CDR3 here reads CASRTPGTGSSYEQYF. DNA sequence: TGTGCCAGCAGAACCCCCGGGACAGGGAGCTCCTACGAGCAGTACTTC.